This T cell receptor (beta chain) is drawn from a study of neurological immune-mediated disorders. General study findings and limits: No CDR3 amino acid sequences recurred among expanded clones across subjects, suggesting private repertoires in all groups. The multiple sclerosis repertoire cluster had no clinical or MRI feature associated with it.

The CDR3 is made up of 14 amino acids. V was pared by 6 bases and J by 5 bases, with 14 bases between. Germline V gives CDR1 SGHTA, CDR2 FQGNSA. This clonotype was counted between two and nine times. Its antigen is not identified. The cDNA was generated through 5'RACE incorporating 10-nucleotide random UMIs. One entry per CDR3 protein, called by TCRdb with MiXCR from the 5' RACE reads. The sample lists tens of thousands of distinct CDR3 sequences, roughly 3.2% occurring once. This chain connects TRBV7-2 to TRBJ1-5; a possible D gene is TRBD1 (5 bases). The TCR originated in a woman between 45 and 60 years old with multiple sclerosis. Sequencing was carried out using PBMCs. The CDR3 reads CASSGGGFYQPQHF. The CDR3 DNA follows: TGTGCCAGCAGTGGGGGGGGGTTCTATCAGCCCCAGCATTTT.